The 11 T cell receptor beta chains below were found in one sample sequenced in a study of cytomegalovirus exposure and HLA in healthy donors. It was with 60 Vbeta and 13 Jbeta primers that the PCR ran. Produced via immunoSEQ multiplex PCR; TCRdb's table is partial and in-frame only. Of approximately 160,000 clones in the sample, about three quarters are singletons; the top ten hold roughly 6.4%. The sequenced material came from PBMCs. The source of these receptors is a woman in her forties in good health and CMV-seropositive.

The V gene is TRBV5-1, the J gene TRBJ2-3; 7 bases map to TRBD2. The CDR3 totals 15 residues. Trimming cost V 0 bases and J 0 bases; bases outside gene matches: 1. Germline V gives CDR1 SGHRS, CDR2 YFSETQ. The CDR3 nucleotides are TGCGCCAGCAGCTTGGACGGGGGGAGCACAGATACGCAGTATTTT. Residues: CASSLDGGSTDTQYF.

This clone was seen just once. The chain recombines TRBV4-1 with TRBJ2-3, with TRBD2 identical over 10 bases. V lost 4 bases, J lost 2 bases, and 9 bases stayed unmatched. The CDR3 is 17 amino acids. Germline V lookup: CDR1 MGHRA, CDR2 YSYEKL. Here the CDR3 reads CASSPASGGPITDTQYF. CDR3 bases: TGCGCCAGCAGCCCTGCTAGCGGGGGCCCTATCACAGATACGCAGTATTTT.

This sequence joins TRBV7-3 and TRBJ1-1; D is possibly TRBD1 (6 bases). The CDR3 loop spans 15 amino acids. In germline, CDR1 is SGHTA, CDR2 FQGTGA. Trimming cost V 5 bases and J 0 bases, with 13 bases left between them. CDR3 protein: CASSPQPGVNTEAFF. DNA of the CDR3: TGTGCCAGCAGCCCCCAGCCAGGGGTGAACACTGAAGCTTTCTTT.

A word on this clone: The junction and the germline gene differ at one end; a read error may be behind it. The genes are TRBV5-1 and TRBJ1-1, with TRBD1 matching 10 bases. In germline, CDR1 is SGHRS, CDR2 YFSETQ. This CDR3 region has 17 residues. Written as DNA, the CDR3 is TGCGCCAGCAGCTTTCAAGACGGACAGGGGGAGAACACTGAAGCTCTCTTT. Residues: CASSFQDGQGENTEALF.

A word on this clone: The same CDR3 also results from other DNA sequences found in this sample. V is TRBV21-1 and J is TRBJ1-2; the D call in the table, TRBD1, was not verified against the DNA. TRBV21-1 has pseudogene status. The CDR3 contains 19 residues. The CDR3 nucleotides read TGTGCCAGCAGCAAGGGGGATCGGCAGGACAGGGGAAGTAAAAATGGCTACACCTTC. As protein: CASSKGDRQDRGSKNGYTF.

CDR3 DNA: TGTGCCACCACTTTGGGGCTTAACAATGAGCAGTTCTTC. Its protein product is CATTLGLNNEQFF. The rearrangement joins TRBV19 to TRBJ2-1; maybe TRBD1 (5 bases). Germline V gene sequence: CDR1 LNHDA, CDR2 SQIVND (reference sequence). V gave up 10 bases and J gave up 5 bases, with 15 bases separating them. The CDR3 has 13 residues.

The chain is built from TRBV6-5 and TRBJ1-2; TRBD1 might be the D (5 bases). Trimming shortened V by 2 bases and J by 5 bases, and 15 bases separated the two germline ends. Germline CDR1 and CDR2: MNHEY and SVGAGI. The CDR3 consists of 15 residues. CDR3 sequence: CASSYGPGLQYGYTF. For the CDR3, the DNA is TGTGCCAGCAGTTACGGCCCGGGACTCCAGTATGGCTACACCTTC.

This clone occurred once. The chain joins TRBV18 to TRBJ1-2, with D tentatively TRBD1 (5 bases). The CDR3 runs to 12 residues. With 5 bases removed from V and 8 bases from J, the gap between germline ends came to 12 bases. CDR1 is KGHSH and CDR2 is LQKENI in the germline V gene. The CDR3 bases are TGTGCCAGCTCAGGGGGGGTCGACGGCTACACCTTC. Amino acids: CASSGGVDGYTF.

This chain connects TRBV6-6 to TRBJ2-4; D is undetermined. With 0 bases removed from V and 8 bases from J, the gap between germline ends came to 11 bases. There are 14 residues in the CDR3. Germline V lookup: CDR1 MNHNY, CDR2 SVGAGI (reference sequence). The CDR3 coding sequence is TGTGCCAGCAGTTACTCTGCGGTCGCGGACATTCAGTACTTC. It translates to CASSYSAVADIQYF.

V usage is TRBV18 and J usage is TRBJ2-1; 12 nucleotides line up with TRBD2. Germline CDR1 KGHSH, CDR2 LQKENI. V was clipped by 5 bases and J by 2 bases; unmatched bases: 4. The CDR3 sequence is 16 residues long. In nucleotides, the CDR3 is TGTGCCAGCTCAGAGCCTAGCGGGGGGGCCTACAATGAGCAGTTCTTC. As protein: CASSEPSGGAYNEQFF.

Note on this clone: This sample also contains other DNA sequences that code for the same CDR3. The CDR3 spells CASQTGSYNSPLHF. In nucleotides, the CDR3 is TGTGCCTCACAGACAGGCTCCTATAATTCACCCCTCCACTTT. The rearrangement uses TRBV27 and TRBJ1-6; possible D gene TRBD1, 6 bases. The V gene lost 11 bases and the J gene lost 0 bases, with 11 bases spanning the gap. Germline CDR1 reads MNHEY; CDR2 reads SMNVEV (reference sequence). CDR3 length: 14 amino acids.